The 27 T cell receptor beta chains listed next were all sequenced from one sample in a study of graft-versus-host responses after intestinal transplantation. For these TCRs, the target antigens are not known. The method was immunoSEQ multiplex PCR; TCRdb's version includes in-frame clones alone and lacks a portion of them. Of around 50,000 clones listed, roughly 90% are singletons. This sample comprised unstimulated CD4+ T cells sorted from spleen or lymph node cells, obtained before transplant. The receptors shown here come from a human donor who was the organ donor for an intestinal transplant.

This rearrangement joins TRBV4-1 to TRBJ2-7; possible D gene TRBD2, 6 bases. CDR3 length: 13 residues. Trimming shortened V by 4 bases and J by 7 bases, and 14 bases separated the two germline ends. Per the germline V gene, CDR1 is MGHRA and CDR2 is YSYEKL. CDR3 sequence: CASSRGGGREQYF. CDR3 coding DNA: TGCGCCAGCAGCCGAGGAGGAGGGCGTGAGCAGTACTTC.

The CDR3: CSVDIDDTQFF. The CDR3 nucleotides are TGCAGCGTTGATATCGACGACACGCAGTTCTTC. The chain carries TRBV29-1 and TRBJ2-1; no clear D gene. Trimming pared 3 bases from V and 12 bases from J, leaving 12 bases between. Germline lookup yields CDR1 SQVTM and CDR2 ANQGSEA. The CDR3 sequence is 11 residues long.

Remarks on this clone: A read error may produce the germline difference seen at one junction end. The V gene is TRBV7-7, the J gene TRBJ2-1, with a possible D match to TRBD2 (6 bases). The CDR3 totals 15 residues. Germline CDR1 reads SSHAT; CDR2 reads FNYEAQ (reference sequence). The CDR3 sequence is CASSPSGGSYNEQFF. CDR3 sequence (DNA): TGTGCTAGCAGCCCGTCCGGGGGCTCCTACAATGAGCAGTTCTTC.

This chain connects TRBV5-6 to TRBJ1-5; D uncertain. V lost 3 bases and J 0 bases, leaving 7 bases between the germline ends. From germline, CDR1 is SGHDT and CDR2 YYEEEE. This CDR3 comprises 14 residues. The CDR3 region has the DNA TGTGCCAGCAGCTCCTTCTATAGCAATCAGCCCCAGCATTTT. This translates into CASSSFYSNQPQHF. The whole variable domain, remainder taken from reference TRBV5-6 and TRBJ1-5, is DAGVTQSPTHLIKTRGQQVTLRCSPKSGHDTVSWYQQALGQGPQFIFQYYEEEERQRGNFPDRFSGHQFPNYSSELNVNALLLGDSALYLCASSSFYSNQPQHFGDGTRLSIL.

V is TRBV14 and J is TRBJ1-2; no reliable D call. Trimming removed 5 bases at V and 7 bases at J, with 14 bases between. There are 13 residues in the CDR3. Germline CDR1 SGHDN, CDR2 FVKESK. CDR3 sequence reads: CASSSKYTGGYTF. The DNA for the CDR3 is TGTGCCAGCAGCTCCAAGTATACCGGTGGCTACACCTTC. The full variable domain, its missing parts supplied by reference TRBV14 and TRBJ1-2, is EAGVTQFPSHSVIEKGQTVTLRCDPISGHDNLYWYRRVMGKEIKFLLHFVKESKQDESGMPNNRFLAERTGGTYSTLKVQPAELEDSGVYFCASSSKYTGGYTFGSGTRLTVV.

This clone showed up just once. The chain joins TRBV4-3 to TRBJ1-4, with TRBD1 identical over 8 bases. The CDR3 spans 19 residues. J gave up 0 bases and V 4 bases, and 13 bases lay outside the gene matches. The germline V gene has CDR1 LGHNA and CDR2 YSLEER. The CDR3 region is CASSLAPGGLVSTNEKLFF. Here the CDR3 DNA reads TGCGCCAGCAGCCTCGCCCCAGGGGGCTTAGTTTCAACTAATGAAAAACTGTTTTTT.

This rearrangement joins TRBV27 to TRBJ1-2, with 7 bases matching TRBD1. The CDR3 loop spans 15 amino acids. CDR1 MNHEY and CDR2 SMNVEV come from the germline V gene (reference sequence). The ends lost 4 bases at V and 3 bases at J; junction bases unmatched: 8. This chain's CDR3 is CASSWRGQFDYGYTF. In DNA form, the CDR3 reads TGTGCCAGCAGTTGGAGGGGGCAGTTTGACTATGGCTACACCTTC.

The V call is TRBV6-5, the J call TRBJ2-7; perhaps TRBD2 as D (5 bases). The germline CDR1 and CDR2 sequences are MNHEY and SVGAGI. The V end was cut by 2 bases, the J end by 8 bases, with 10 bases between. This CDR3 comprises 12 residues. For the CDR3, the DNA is TGTGCCAGCAGTTACGGCGGGTACAAGCAGTACTTC. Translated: CASSYGGYKQYF.

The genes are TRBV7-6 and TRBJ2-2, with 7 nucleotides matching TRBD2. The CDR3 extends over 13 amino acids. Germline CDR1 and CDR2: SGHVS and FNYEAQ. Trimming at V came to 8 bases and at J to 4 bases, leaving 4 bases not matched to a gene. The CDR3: CASEGGVTGELFF. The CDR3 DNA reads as TGTGCCAGCGAGGGAGGGGTCACCGGGGAGCTGTTTTTT. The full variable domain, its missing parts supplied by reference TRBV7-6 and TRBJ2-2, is GAGVSQSPRYKVTKRGQDVALRCDPISGHVSLYWYRQALGQGPEFLTYFNYEAQQDKSGLPNDRFSAERPEGSISTLTIQRTEQRDSAMYRCASEGGVTGELFFGEGSRLTVL.

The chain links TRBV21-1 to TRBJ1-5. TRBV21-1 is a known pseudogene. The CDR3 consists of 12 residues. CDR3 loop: CASSKYLQPQHF. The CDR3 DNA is TGTGCCAGCAGCAAGTATCTTCAGCCCCAGCATTTT.

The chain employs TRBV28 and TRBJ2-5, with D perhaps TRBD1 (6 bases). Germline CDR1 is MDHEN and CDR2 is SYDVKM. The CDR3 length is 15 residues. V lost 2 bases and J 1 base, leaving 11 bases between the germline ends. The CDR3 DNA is TGTGCCAGCAGTTTAACAGGGTTGATCCAAGAGACCCAGTACTTC. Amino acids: CASSLTGLIQETQYF.

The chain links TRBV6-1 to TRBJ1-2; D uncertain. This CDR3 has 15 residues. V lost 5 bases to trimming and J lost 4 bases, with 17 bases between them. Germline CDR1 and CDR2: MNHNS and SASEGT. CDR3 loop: CASSHLRGSVYGYTF. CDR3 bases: TGTGCCAGCAGTCACCTAAGAGGGTCAGTCTATGGCTACACCTTC.

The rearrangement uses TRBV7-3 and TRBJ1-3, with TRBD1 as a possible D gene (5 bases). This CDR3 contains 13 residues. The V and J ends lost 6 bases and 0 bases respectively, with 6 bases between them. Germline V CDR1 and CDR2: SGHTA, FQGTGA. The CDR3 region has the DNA TGTGCCAGCAGACAGGACTCTGGAAACACCATATATTTT. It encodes CASRQDSGNTIYF. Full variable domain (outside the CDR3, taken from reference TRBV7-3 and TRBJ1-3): GAGVSQTPSNKVTEKGKYVELRCDPISGHTALYWYRQSLGQGPEFLIYFQGTGAADDSGLPNDRFFAVRPEGSVSTLKIQRTERGDSAVYLCASRQDSGNTIYFGEGSWLTVV.

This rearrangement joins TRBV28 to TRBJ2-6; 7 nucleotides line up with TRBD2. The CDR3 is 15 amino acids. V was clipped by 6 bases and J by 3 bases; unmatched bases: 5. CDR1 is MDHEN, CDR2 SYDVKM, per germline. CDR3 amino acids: CASRGPGGGANVLTF. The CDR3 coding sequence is TGTGCCAGCAGGGGCCCGGGAGGTGGGGCCAACGTCCTGACTTTC.

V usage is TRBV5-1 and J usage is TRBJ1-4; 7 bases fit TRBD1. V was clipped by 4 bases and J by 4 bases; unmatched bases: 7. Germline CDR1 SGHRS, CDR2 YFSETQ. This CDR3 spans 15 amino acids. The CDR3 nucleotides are TGCGCCAGCAGCCCGCGGGGACAGTTTAATGAAAAACTGTTTTTT. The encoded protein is CASSPRGQFNEKLFF.

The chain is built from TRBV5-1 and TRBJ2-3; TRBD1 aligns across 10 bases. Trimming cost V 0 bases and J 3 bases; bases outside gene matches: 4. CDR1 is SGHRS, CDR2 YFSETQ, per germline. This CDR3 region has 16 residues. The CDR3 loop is CASSLVGQGGTDTQYF. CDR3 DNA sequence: TGCGCCAGCAGCTTGGTCGGACAGGGGGGAACAGATACGCAGTATTTT.

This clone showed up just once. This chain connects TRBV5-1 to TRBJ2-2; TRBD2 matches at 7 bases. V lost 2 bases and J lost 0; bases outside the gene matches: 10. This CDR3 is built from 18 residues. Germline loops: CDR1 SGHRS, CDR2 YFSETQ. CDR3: CASSFTSALSTNTGELFF. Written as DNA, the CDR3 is TGCGCCAGCAGCTTTACTAGCGCACTCTCCACGAACACCGGGGAGCTGTTTTTT.

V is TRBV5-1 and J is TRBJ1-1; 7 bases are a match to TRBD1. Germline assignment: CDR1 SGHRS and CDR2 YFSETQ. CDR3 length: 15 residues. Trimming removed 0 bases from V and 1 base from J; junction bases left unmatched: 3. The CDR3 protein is CASSLGQGGNTEAFF. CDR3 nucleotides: TGCGCCAGCAGCTTGGGACAGGGTGGGAACACTGAAGCTTTCTTT. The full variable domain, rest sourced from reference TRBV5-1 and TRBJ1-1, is KAGVTQTPRYLIKTRGQQVTLSCSPISGHRSVSWYQQTPGQGLQFLFEYFSETQRNKGNFPGRFSGRQFSNSRSEMNVSTLELGDSALYLCASSLGQGGNTEAFFGQGTRLTVV.

DNA of the CDR3: TGTGCCAGCAGTTACGGGACACTACTCACAGATACGCAGTATTTT. Its translation is CASSYGTLLTDTQYF. The chain recombines TRBV9 with TRBJ2-3; tentatively, D is TRBD1 (6 bases). CDR3 length: 15 residues. Germline assignment: CDR1 SGDLS and CDR2 YYNGEE. V was trimmed by 5 bases and J by 2 bases, leaving 15 bases between them.

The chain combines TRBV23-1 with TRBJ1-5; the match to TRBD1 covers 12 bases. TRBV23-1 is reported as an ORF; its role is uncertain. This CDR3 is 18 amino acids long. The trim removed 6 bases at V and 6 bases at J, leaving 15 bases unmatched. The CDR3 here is CASRTTRDRGRSSQPQHF. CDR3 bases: TGCGCCAGCAGAACCACACGGGACAGGGGGCGTAGTAGTCAGCCCCAGCATTTT.

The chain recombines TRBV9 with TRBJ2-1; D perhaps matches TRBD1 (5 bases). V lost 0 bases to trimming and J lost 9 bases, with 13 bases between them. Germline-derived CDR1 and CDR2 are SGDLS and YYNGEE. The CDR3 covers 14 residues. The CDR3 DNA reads TGTGCCAGCAGCGTAGGGGCTACCCAGGGTGAGCAGTTCTTC. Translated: CASSVGATQGEQFF. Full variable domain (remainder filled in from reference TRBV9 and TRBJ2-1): DSGVTQTPKHLITATGQRVTLRCSPRSGDLSVYWYQQSLDQGLQFLIQYYNGEERAKGNILERFSAQQFPDLHSELNLSSLELGDSALYFCASSVGATQGEQFFGPGTRLTVL.

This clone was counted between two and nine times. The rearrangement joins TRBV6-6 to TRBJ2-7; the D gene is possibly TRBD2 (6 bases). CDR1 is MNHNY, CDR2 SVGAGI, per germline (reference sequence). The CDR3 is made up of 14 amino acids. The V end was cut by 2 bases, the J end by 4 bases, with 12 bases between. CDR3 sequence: CASSYGGTLYEQYF. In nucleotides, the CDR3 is TGTGCCAGCAGTTACGGGGGGACCCTATACGAGCAGTACTTC.

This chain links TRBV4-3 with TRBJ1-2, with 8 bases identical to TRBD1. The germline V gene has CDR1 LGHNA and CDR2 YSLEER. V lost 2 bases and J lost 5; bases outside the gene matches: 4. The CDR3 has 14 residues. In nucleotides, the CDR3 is TGCGCCAGCAGCCAAAACAGGGGGGAGTATGGCTACACCTTC. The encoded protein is CASSQNRGEYGYTF.

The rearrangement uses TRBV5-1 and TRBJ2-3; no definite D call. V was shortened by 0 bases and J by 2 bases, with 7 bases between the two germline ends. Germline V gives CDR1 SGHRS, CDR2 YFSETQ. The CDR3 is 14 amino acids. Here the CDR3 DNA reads TGCGCCAGCAGCTTGGAACCTACCACAGATACGCAGTATTTT. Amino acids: CASSLEPTTDTQYF.

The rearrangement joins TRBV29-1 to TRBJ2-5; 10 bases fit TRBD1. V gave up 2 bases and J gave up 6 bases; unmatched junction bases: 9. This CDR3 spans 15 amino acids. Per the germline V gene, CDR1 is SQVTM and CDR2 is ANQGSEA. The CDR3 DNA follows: TGCAGCGTTGAAAGGGGGGGACAGGGGAAAAAGACCCAGTACTTC. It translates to CSVERGGQGKKTQYF.

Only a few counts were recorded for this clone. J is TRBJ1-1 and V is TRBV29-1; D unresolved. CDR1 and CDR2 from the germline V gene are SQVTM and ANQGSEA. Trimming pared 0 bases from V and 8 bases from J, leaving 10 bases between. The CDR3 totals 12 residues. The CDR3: CSVEDLGPEAFF. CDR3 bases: TGCAGCGTTGAAGATCTTGGGCCGGAAGCTTTCTTT.

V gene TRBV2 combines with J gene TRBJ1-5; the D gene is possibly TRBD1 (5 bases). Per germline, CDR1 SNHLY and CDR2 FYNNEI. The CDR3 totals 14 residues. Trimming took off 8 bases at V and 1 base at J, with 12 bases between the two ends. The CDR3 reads CASGKGQSNQPQHF. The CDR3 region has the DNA TGTGCCAGCGGTAAGGGGCAAAGCAATCAGCCCCAGCATTTT.